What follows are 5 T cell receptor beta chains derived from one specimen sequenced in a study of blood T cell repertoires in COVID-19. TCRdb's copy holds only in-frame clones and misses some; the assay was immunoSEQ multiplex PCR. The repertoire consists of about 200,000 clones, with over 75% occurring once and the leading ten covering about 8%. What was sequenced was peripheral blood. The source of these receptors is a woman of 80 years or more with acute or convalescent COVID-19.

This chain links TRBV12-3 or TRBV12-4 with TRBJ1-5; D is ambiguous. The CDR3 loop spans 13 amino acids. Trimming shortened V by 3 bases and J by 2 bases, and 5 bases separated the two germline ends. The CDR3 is CASSFSGNQPQHF. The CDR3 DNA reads TGTGCCAGCAGTTTCAGTGGCAATCAGCCCCAGCATTTT.

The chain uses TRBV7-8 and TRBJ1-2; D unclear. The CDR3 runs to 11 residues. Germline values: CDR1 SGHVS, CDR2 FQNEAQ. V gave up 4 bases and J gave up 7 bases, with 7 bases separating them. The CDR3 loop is CASSSSSGYTF. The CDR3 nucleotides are TGTGCCAGCAGCTCCTCGAGTGGCTACACCTTC.

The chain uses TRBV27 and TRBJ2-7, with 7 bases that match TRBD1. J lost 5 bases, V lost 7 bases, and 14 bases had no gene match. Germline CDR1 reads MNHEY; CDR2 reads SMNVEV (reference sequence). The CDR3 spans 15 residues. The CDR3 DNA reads TGTGCCAGCACCACTGGGAACAGGGGTATAGACGAGCAGTACTTC. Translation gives CASTTGNRGIDEQYF.

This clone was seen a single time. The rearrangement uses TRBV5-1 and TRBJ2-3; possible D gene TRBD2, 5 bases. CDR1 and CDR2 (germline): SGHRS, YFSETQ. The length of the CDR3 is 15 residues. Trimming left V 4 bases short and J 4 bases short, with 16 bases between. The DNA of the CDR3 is TGCGCCAGCAGCCTGGCGGAGGTAGGCCCAGATACGCAGTATTTT. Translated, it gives CASSLAEVGPDTQYF.

CDR3 residues: CATRKGAWGNTEAFF. In DNA form, the CDR3 reads TGTGCCACCCGAAAGGGGGCGTGGGGGAACACTGAAGCTTTCTTT. The rearrangement uses TRBV6-6 and TRBJ1-1, with 7 bases fitting TRBD1. Trimming removed 10 bases from V and 1 base from J; junction bases left unmatched: 12. Germline CDR1 is MNHNY and CDR2 is SVGAGI (reference sequence). This CDR3 is 15 amino acids long.